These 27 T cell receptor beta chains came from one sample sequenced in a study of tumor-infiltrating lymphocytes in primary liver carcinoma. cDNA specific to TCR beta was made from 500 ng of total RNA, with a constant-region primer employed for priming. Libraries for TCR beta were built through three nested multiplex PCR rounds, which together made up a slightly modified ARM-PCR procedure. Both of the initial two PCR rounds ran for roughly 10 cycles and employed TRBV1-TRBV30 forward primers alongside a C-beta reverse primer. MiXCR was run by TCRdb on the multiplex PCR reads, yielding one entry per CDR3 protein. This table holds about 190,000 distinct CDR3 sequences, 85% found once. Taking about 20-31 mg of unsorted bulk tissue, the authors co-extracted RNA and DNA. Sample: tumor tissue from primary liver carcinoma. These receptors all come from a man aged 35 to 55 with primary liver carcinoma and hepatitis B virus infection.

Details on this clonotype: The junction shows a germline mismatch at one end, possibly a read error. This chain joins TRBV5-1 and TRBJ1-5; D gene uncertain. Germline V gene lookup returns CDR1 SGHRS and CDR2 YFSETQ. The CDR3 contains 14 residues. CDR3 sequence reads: CAISLGYLNQPQHF. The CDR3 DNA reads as TGCGCCATCAGCTTGGGGTACCTAAATCAGCCCCAGCATTTT.

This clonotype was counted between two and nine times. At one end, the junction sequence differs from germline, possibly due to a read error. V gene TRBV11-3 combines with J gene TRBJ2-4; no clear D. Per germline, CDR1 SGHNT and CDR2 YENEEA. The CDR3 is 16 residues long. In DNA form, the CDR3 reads TGTGCCACCAGCTTACTTGCCTCTCCGGACAAAAACATTCAGTACTTC. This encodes CATSLLASPDKNIQYF.

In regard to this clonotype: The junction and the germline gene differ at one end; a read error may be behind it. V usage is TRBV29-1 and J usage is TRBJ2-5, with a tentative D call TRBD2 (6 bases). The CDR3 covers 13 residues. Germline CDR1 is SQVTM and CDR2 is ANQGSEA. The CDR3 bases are TGCAGCTCGTCAGCGGAGGGCCAAAAGACCCAGTACTTC. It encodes CSSSAEGQKTQYF.

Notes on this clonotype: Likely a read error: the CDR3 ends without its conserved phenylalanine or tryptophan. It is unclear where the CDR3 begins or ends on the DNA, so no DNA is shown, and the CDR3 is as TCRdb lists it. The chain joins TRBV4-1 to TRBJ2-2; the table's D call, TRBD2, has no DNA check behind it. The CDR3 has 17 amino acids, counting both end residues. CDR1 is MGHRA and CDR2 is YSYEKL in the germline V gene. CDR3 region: CASSQDRAGANTGELSL.

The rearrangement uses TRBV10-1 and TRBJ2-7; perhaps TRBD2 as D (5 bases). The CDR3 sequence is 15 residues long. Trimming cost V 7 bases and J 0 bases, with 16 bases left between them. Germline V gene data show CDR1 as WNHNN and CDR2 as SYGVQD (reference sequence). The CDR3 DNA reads TGCGCCAGCACTGAACTCAGAGGGAGCTCCTACGAGCAGTACTTC. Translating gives CASTELRGSSYEQYF.

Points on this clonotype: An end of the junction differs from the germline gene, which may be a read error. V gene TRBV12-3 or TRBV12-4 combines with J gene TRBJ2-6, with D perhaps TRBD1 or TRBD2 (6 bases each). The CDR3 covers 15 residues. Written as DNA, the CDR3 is TGTGCCAGCACTCCCGGGGGCTCTGGGGCCAACGTCTTGACTTTC. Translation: CASTPGGSGANVLTF.

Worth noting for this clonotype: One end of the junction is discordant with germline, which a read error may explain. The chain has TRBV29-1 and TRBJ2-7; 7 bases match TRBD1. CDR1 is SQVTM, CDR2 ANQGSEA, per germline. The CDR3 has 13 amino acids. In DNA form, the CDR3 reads TGCAGCGTTCGGGGACAGAGCCCCTACGAGGAGTACTTC. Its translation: CSVRGQSPYEEYF.

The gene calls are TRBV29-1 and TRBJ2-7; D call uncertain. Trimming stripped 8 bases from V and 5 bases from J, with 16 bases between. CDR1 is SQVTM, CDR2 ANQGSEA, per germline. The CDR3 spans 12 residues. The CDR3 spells CSTGCGHHEQYF. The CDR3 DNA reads TGCAGCACGGGTTGTGGTCATCACGAGCAGTACTTC.

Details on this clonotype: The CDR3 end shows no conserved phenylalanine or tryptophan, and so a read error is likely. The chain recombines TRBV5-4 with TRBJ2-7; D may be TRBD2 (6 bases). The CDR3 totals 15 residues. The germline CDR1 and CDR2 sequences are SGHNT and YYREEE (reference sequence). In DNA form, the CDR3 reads TGTGCCAGCAGCACCCCGAGTGGCGGGACCCACGACCAGTACTCC. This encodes CASSTPSGGTHDQYS.

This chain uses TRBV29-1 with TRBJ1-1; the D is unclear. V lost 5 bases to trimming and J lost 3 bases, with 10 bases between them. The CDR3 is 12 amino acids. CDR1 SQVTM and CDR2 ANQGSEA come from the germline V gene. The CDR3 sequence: CSVRWSDTEAFF. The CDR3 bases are TGCAGCGTTCGATGGAGCGACACTGAAGCTTTCTTT.

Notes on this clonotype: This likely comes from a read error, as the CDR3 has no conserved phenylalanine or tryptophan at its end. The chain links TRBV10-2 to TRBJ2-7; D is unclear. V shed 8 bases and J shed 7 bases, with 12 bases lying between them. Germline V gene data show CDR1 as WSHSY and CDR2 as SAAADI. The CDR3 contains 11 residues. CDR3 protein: CASRHLWEQYL. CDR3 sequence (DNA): TGCGCCAGCCGCCACCTCTGGGAGCAGTACCTC.

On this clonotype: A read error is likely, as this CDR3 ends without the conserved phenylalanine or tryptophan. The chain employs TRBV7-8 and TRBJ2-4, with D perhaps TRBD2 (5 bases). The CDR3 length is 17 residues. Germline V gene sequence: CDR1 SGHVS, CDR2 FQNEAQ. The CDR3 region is CASSPLSSGLAKNIQYL. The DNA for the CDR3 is TGTGCCAGCAGCCCCCTTTCCAGCGGATTAGCCAAGAACATTCAGTACTTA.

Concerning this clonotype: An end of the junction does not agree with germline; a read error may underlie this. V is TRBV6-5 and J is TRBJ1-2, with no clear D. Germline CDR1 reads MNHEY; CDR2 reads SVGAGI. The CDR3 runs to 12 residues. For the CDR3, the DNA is TGTGCCACCCAAGACCTTGCCGCAATGCACGCCTTC. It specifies CATQDLAAMHAF.

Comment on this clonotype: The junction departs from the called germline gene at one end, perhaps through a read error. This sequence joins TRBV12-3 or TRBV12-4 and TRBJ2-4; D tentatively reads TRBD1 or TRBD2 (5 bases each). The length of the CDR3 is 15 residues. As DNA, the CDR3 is TGTGCCAGCAGTTTATTACAGGAGGCCAAAAACATTCACTACTTC. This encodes CASSLLQEAKNIHYF.

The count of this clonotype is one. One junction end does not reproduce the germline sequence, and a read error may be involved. CDR3 in amino acids: CRVAHTQETQYF. The CDR3 DNA follows: TGCAGGGTTGCACATACCCAAGAGACCCAGTATTTC. V gene TRBV29-1 combines with J gene TRBJ2-5; D not resolved. Germline CDR1 reads SQVTM; CDR2 reads ANQGSEA. The CDR3 length is 12 residues. The variable domain in full, completed from reference TRBV29-1 and TRBJ2-5, reads SAVISQKPSRDICQRGTSLTIQCQVDSQVTMMFWYRQQPGQSLTLIATANQGSEATYESGFVIDKFPISRPNLTFSTLTVSNMSPEDSSIYLCRVAHTQETQYFGPGTRLLVL.

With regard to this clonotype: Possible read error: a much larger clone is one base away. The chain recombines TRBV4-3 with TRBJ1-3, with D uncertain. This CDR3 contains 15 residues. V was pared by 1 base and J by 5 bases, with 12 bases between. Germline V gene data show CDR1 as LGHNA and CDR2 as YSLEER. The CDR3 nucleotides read TGCGCCAGCAGCCAAGTCGGGAACACTAGAAACACCATATATTTT. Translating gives CASSQVGNTRNTIYF.

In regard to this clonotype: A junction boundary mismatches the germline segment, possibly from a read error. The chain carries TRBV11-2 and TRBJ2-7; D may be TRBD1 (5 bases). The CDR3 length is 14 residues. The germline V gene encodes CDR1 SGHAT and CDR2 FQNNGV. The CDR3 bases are TGTGCCAGCAGCTCTAACAGGAACTCCTACAAGTGGTATTTT. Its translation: CASSSNRNSYKWYF. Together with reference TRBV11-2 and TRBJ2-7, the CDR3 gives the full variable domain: EAGVAQSPRYKIIEKRQSVAFWCNPISGHATLYWYQQILGQGPKLLIQFQNNGVVDDSQLPKDRFSAERLKGVDSTLKIQPAKLEDSAVYLCASSSNRNSYKWYFGPGTRLTVT.

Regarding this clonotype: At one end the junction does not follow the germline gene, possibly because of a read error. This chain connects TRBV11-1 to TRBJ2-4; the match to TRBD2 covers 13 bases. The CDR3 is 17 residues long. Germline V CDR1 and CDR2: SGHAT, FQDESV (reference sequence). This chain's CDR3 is CADSFPGTSGTKNIQWF. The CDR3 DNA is TGTGCCGACAGCTTTCCCGGGACTAGCGGGACTAAAAACATTCAGTGGTTC.

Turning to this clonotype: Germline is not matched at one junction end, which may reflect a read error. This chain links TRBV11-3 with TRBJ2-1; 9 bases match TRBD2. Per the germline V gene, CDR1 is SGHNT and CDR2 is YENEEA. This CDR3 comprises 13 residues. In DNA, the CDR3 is TGTTCCAGCAGCGTAGTAGCGGGAGCCGGGCGGTTCTTC. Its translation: CSSSVVAGAGRFF.

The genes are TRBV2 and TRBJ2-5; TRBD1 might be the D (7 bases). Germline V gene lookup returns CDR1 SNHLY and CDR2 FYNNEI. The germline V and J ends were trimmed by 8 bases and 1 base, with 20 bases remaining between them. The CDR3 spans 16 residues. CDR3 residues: CASGRTGQSFQETQYF. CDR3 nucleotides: TGTGCCAGCGGGAGGACAGGACAGTCCTTCCAAGAGACCCAGTACTTC.

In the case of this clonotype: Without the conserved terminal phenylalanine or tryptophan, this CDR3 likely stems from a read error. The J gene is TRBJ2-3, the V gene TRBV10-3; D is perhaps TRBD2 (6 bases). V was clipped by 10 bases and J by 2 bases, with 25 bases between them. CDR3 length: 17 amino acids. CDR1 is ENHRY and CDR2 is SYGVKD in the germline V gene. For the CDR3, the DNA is TGTGCCACGGCGGGAAGCACCTCTCAGGCGAACACAGATACGCAGTATTAT. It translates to CATAGSTSQANTDTQYY.

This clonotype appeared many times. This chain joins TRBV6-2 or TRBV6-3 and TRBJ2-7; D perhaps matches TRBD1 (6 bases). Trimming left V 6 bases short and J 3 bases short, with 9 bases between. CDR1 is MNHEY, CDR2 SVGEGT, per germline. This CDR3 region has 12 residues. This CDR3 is CASRSGVYEQYF. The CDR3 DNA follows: TGTGCCAGCAGATCAGGGGTCTACGAGCAGTACTTC.

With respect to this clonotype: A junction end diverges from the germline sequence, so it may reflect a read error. The CDR3 spells CASSLRLNSEAFF. In DNA, the CDR3 is TGTGCCAGCAGCTTACGGCTGAACAGTGAAGCTTTCTTT. The chain has TRBV11-2 and TRBJ1-1; the D is unclear. The length of the CDR3 is 13 residues. Germline loops: CDR1 SGHAT, CDR2 FQNNGV.

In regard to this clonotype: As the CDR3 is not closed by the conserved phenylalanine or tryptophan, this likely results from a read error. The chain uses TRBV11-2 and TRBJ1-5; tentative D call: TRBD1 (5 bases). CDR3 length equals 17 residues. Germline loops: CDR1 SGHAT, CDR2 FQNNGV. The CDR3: CASNLVGVTRSNHPQHL. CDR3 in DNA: TGTGCCAGCAATTTAGTAGGGGTAACAAGGAGCAATCACCCCCAGCATTTG.

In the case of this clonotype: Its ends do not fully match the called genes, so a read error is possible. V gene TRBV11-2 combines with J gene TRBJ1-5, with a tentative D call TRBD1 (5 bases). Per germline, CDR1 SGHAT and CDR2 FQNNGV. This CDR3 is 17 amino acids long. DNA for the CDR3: TGTGCCGGCAGTTTAGTAGGGGTAGCAGGGAGCAATCAGCCCCAGCATTTT. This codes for CAGSLVGVAGSNQPQHF.

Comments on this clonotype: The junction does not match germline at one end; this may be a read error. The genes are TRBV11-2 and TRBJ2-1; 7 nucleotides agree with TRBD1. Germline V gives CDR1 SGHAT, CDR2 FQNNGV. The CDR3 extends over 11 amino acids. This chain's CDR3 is CASKFDREQSF. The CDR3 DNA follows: TGTGCCAGCAAATTTGACAGGGAGCAGTCCTTC. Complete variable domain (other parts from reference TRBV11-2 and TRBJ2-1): EAGVAQSPRYKIIEKRQSVAFWCNPISGHATLYWYQQILGQGPKLLIQFQNNGVVDDSQLPKDRFSAERLKGVDSTLKIQPAKLEDSAVYLCASKFDREQSFGPGTRLTVL.

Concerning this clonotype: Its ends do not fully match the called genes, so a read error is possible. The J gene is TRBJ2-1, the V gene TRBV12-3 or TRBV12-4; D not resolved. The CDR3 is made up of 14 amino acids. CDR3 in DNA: TGTGTCAGCAGTTTTGGCTCAGTTGACAATGATCAGTTCTTC. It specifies CVSSFGSVDNDQFF.